Listed below are T cell receptor beta chains from one sample, sequenced in a study of blood T cell repertoires in COVID-19. The method was immunoSEQ multiplex PCR; TCRdb's version includes in-frame clones alone and lacks a portion of them. Of approximately 440,000 clones in the sample, 90% were seen once. Sequenced: PBMCs or T cells enriched from blood (not recorded which). The origin of the receptors is a man younger than 35 who had recovered from COVID-19. The CDR3 runs from the conserved cysteine through the conserved F or W. D genes are given only for firm matches. Rows may omit the clone size; those that give it use once, few, many or a size class.

cdr3_length	v_call	d_call	clone_size	j_call	cdr3_aa	cdr3_nt
16	TRBV5-6	NA	NA	TRBJ1-6	CASSLAPGTYNSPLHF	TGTGCCAGCAGCTTGGCTCCGGGGACCTATAATTCACCCCTCCACTTT
15	TRBV13	NA	NA	TRBJ1-1	CASSLGGRLTLEAFF	TGTGCCAGCAGCCTAGGTGGCAGGCTAACACTTGAAGCTTTCTTT
15	TRBV6-2/TRBV6-3	NA	many	TRBJ2-7	CASNPLAQNTYEQYF	TGTGCCAGCAACCCCCTAGCACAGAATACCTACGAGCAGTACTTC
15	TRBV6-4	NA	NA	TRBJ1-2	CASSEWFPEDYGYTF	TGTGCCAGCAGTGAATGGTTCCCAGAGGACTATGGCTACACCTTC
14	TRBV9	NA	NA	TRBJ2-4	CAWRGPRAKNIQYF	TGTGCCTGGCGGGGGCCGCGAGCCAAAAACATTCAGTACTTC
18	TRBV24-1	TRBD1	NA	TRBJ2-1	CATSPNPFGTVPYNEQFF	TGTGCCACCAGCCCAAACCCATTCGGGACAGTACCCTACAATGAGCAGTTCTTC
13	TRBV7-9	TRBD1	NA	TRBJ1-5	CAGRTGRNQPQHF	TGTGCCGGGAGGACAGGACGCAATCAGCCCCAGCATTTT
16	TRBV18	NA	NA	TRBJ1-4	CASHGGGSAANEKLFF	TGTGCCAGCCACGGGGGGGGCTCCGCGGCTAATGAAAAACTGTTTTTT
15	TRBV9	NA	many	TRBJ2-1	CASSVRGSSYNEQFF	TGTGCCAGCAGCGTACGGGGGAGCTCCTACAATGAGCAGTTCTTC
14	TRBV28	NA	NA	TRBJ1-4	CASRGTRYNEKLFF	TGTGCCAGCAGGGGAACTAGGTATAATGAAAAACTGTTTTTT
15	TRBV28	TRBD1	NA	TRBJ1-3	CASSSLDRGVNTIYF	TGTGCCAGCAGTTCCCTGGACAGGGGTGTAAACACCATATATTTT
14	TRBV10-2	TRBD2	NA	TRBJ2-3	CASRREGGTDTQYF	TGCGCCAGCAGACGGGAGGGCGGGACAGATACGCAGTATTTT
15	TRBV5-4	TRBD2	NA	TRBJ2-5	CASSLSLAAQETQYF	TGTGCCAGCAGCTTGTCGCTAGCGGCACAAGAGACCCAGTACTTC
19	TRBV10-1	TRBD2	NA	TRBJ2-1	CASSEFFRASGISYNEQFF	TGCGCCAGCAGTGAGTTTTTTAGGGCTAGCGGTATCTCCTACAATGAGCAGTTCTTC
13	TRBV28	NA	NA	TRBJ1-2	CASSRGLLGGYTF	TGTGCGAGCAGCCGGGGACTGCTTGGTGGCTACACCTTC